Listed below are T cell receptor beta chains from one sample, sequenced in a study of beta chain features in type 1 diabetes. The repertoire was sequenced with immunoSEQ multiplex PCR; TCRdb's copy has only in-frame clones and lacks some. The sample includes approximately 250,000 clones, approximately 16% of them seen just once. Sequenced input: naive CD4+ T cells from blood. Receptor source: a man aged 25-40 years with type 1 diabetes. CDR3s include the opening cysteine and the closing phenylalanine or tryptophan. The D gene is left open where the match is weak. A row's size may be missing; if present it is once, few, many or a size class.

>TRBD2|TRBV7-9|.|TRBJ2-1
CASSGRLAGGFNEQFF
TGTGCCAGCAGCGGACGACTAGCGGGAGGTTTCAATGAGCAGTTCTTC
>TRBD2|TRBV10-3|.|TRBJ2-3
CAISESPTSGGTDTQYF
TGTGCCATCAGTGAGTCCCCTACTAGCGGGGGCACAGATACGCAGTATTTT
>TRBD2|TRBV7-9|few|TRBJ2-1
CASGRAGGPNEQFF
TGTGCCAGCGGCCGGGCGGGAGGGCCGAATGAGCAGTTCTTC
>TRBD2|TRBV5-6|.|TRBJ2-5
CASSLRLAGGRETQYF
TGTGCCAGCAGCTTGAGGCTAGCGGGAGGTAGGGAGACCCAGTACTTC
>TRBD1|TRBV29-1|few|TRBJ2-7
CSVVTTGIQLSYEQYF
TGCAGCGTTGTTACGACAGGGATCCAACTCTCCTACGAGCAGTACTTC
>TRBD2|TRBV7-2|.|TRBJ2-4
CASSPNNGAGGIQYF
TGTGCCAGCAGCCCGAACAACGGGGCGGGGGGCATTCAGTACTTC
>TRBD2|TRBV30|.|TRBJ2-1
CAWQAGGLHSEEQFF
TGTGCCTGGCAAGCGGGAGGGCTCCACTCGGAAGAGCAGTTCTTC
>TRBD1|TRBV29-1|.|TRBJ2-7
CSVVRDRNSYEQYF
TGCAGCGTTGTCCGGGACAGGAACTCCTACGAGCAGTACTTC
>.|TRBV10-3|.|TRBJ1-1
CAISESIAEAFF
TGTGCCATCAGTGAGTCCATCGCTGAAGCTTTCTTT
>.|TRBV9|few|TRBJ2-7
CASRLGSRSYEQYF
TGTGCCAGCAGGTTGGGGAGCCGCTCCTACGAGCAGTACTTC
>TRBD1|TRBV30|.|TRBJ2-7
CAWRLGTVPFYEQYF
TGTGCCTGGCGCCTTGGGACAGTCCCCTTCTACGAGCAGTACTTC
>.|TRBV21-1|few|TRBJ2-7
CASMGAAGEYEQYF
TGTGCCAGCATGGGGGCAGCGGGCGAGTACGAGCAGTACTTC
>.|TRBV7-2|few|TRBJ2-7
CASSLASAKGYEQYF
TGTGCCAGCAGCTTAGCGAGTGCTAAAGGGTACGAGCAGTACTTC
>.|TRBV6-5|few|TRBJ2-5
CASWSGGQTQYF
TGTGCCAGTTGGAGCGGAGGACAGACCCAGTACTTC
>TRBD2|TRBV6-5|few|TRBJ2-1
CASSSLAGGPVNEQFF
TGTGCCAGCAGTTCATTAGCGGGAGGGCCGGTGAATGAGCAGTTCTTC
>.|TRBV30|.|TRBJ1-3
CAWGRGNTIYF
TGTGCCTGGGGAAGGGGAAACACCATATATTTT
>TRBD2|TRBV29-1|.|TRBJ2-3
CSVETTSGSFATQYF
TGCAGCGTTGAAACGACTAGCGGGAGTTTCGCTACGCAGTATTTT
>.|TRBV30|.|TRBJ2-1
CALTPNSADNEQFF
TGTGCCTTAACGCCAAATTCCGCGGACAATGAGCAGTTCTTC
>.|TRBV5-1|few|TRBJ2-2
CASSLPRSPTGELFF
TGCGCCAGCAGCTTACCCCGGAGCCCCACCGGGGAGCTGTTTTTT
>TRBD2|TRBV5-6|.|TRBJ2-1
CASSSSGTSNEQFF
TGTGCCAGCAGCTCCTCCGGGACTAGCAATGAGCAGTTCTTC
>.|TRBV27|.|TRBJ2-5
CASSLFAYRASETQYF
TGTGCCAGCAGTTTATTTGCCTACAGGGCTTCGGAGACCCAGTACTTC
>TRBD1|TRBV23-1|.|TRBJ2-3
CASSQSAGTGNTQYF
TGCGCCAGCAGTCAATCCGCCGGGACAGGGAATACGCAGTATTTT
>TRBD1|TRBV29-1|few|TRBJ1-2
CSVTLGQGDGYTF
TGCAGCGTGACCCTGGGACAGGGCGATGGCTACACCTTC
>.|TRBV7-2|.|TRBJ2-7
CASSLGGTGRGQYF
TGTGCCAGCAGCTTAGGGGGAACAGGGCGAGGGCAGTACTTC
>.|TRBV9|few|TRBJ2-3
CASSDRADTQYF
TGTGCCAGCAGCGACCGGGCAGATACGCAGTATTTT
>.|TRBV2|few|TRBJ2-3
CAKARTAVEDTQYF
TGTGCCAAGGCCCGGACGGCCGTGGAGGATACGCAGTATTTT
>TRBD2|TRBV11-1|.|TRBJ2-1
CASSLLAAPYNEQFF
TGTGCCAGCAGCTTACTAGCGGCCCCCTACAATGAGCAGTTCTTC
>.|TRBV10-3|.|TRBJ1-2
CAISESQLGYTF
TGTGCCATCAGTGAGTCACAACTTGGCTACACCTTC
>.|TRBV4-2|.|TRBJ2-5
CASSQGLQQETQYF
TGTGCCAGCAGCCAAGGCCTGCAACAAGAGACCCAGTACTTC
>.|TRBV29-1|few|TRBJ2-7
CSGRAGAEEQYF
TGCAGCGGTCGGGCGGGGGCCGAGGAGCAGTACTTC
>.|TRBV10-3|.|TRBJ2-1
CAISLAGAADEQFF
TGTGCCATCAGTCTGGCCGGGGCAGCTGATGAGCAGTTCTTC
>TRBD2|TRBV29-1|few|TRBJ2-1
CSVRTWGGGNNEQFF
TGCAGCGTCCGGACCTGGGGGGGAGGGAACAATGAGCAGTTCTTC
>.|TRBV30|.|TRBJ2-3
CAWRRMGNTDTQYF
TGTGCCTGGAGGCGAATGGGGAACACAGATACGCAGTATTTT
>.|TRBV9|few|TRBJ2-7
CASSAKWNEQYF
TGTGCCAGCAGCGCAAAGTGGAACGAGCAGTACTTC
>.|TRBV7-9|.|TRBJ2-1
CASSLALVRDEQFF
TGTGCCAGCAGCTTAGCTTTAGTCCGCGATGAGCAGTTCTTC
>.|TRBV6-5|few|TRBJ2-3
CASSYTSDSPDTQYF
TGTGCCAGCAGTTACACCTCCGACAGTCCGGATACGCAGTATTTT
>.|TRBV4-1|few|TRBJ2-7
CASSHPGQGGEQYF
TGCGCCAGCAGCCACCCCGGACAGGGAGGGGAGCAGTACTTC
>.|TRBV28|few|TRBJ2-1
CASSPTGIYNEQFF
TGTGCCAGCAGTCCAACCGGAATCTACAATGAGCAGTTCTTC
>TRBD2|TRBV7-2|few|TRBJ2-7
CASSPGLAGAPYF
TGTGCCAGCAGCCCGGGACTAGCGGGAGCCCCGTACTTC
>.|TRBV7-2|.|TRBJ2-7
CASSPRASYEQYF
TGTGCCAGCAGCCCAAGGGCATCCTACGAGCAGTACTTC
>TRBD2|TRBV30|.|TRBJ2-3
CAWRPLAGGTDTQYF
TGTGCCTGGAGACCCCTAGCGGGAGGCACAGATACGCAGTATTTT
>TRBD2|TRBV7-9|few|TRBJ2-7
CASGLAEPYEQYF
TGTGCCAGCGGACTAGCGGAGCCCTACGAGCAGTACTTC
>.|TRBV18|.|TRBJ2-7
CASSPVTGTDHEQYF
TGTGCCAGCTCACCAGTGACAGGGACTGACCACGAGCAGTACTTC
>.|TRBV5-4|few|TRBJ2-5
CASSLGPTFQETQYF
TGTGCCAGCAGCTTGGGACCGACTTTTCAAGAGACCCAGTACTTC
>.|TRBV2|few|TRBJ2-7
CASSGATRVDEQYF
TGTGCCAGCAGTGGGGCTACCCGAGTTGATGAGCAGTACTTC
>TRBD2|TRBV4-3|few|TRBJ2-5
CASSPGAGGRETQYF
TGCGCCAGCAGCCCTGGCGCGGGAGGCCGTGAGACCCAGTACTTC
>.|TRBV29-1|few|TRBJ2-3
CSVELGTTNTQYF
TGCAGCGTTGAACTCGGGACAACCAATACGCAGTATTTT
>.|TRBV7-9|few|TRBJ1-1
CATRGTNTEAFF
TGTGCCACCCGTGGGACGAACACTGAAGCTTTCTTT